This is a list of T cell receptor beta chains from one sample in a study of blood T cell repertoires in COVID-19. The protocol was immunoSEQ multiplex PCR, while the TCRdb copy is restricted to in-frame clones and leaves out a portion. The sample holds about 100,000 clones, approximately 80% seen once. Sample: peripheral blood. Receptors originate from a man between 65 and 79 years old with active or convalescent COVID-19. CDR3s leave out the opening cysteine and the closing phenylalanine or tryptophan.

V,J,CDR3
TRBV5-5,-,ASNLDRESGLYNEQF
TRBV3-1/TRBV3-2,TRBJ1-5,ASSHDAGSNQPQH
TRBV24-1,TRBJ2-6,ATSDRDRPGTKGANVLT
TRBV5-4,TRBJ2-3,ASSSEGGGTQY
TRBV19,TRBJ1-2,ASSLQGLSYT
TRBV9,TRBJ2-2,ASSVSQDRVTTGELF
TRBV24-1,TRBJ2-7,ATSETGIRRDEQY
TRBV19,TRBJ2-1,ASSPTQVPGYNEQF
TRBV12-3/TRBV12-4,TRBJ2-7,ASSLSGTYEQY
TRBV2,TRBJ2-1,ASRRLEEQF
TRBV14,TRBJ2-1,ASSQLTSGTNEQF
TRBV4-3,TRBJ1-2,ASSQVLRTGDGYT
TRBV7-6,TRBJ2-7,ASSLAASGSGEQY
TRBV5-6,TRBJ2-2,ASSLVGAGTGELF
TRBV6-1,TRBJ2-1,ASGDFAYNEQF
TRBV19,TRBJ1-2,ASHSFGGGQFVGGYT
TRBV18,TRBJ1-2,ASSLRGRRGYT
TRBV11-2,TRBJ2-5,ASSLGTYQETQY
TRBV18,TRBJ1-1,ASSETGTLNTEAF
TRBV12-3/TRBV12-4,TRBJ1-1,ASSWMEGTEAF
TRBV12-3/TRBV12-4,TRBJ1-3,ASSPFLNTIY
TRBV9,TRBJ2-2,ASSLRSGRGIGELF
TRBV4-2,TRBJ2-1,ASSQGRGSSYNEQF
TRBV11-2,TRBJ1-2,ASSSRTGNTANYGYT
TRBV29-1,TRBJ2-3,SVGAGSTDTQY
TRBV3-1/TRBV3-2,TRBJ2-7,ASSPQRAGEQY
TRBV24-1,TRBJ2-2,ATRTSGAGDTGELF
TRBV4-2,TRBJ2-3,ASSQERTSGSDTQY
TRBV29-1,TRBJ2-2,SVVRSGSTGELF
TRBV5-1,TRBJ1-1,ASSVGDRGRAEAF
TRBV6-2/TRBV6-3,TRBJ2-1,ASSPGTYNEQF
TRBV28,TRBJ1-3,ASTPGSRNTIY
TRBV4-3,TRBJ1-2,ASSPEQGAGYGYT
TRBV5-1,TRBJ1-1,ASSSTGQAEAF
TRBV23-1,TRBJ2-4,ASRPGIFGTGMRAKNIQY
TRBV3-1/TRBV3-2,TRBJ2-1,ASSQDRPGIPF
TRBV28,TRBJ2-3,ASSPPLRPGGGTDTQY
TRBV2,TRBJ2-1,ASSEALKRWNEQF
TRBV4-3,TRBJ1-2,ASSLRTGENYGYT
TRBV15,TRBJ2-1,ATGERDGSSYNEQF
TRBV4-1,TRBJ2-7,ASSQLLLSGRGSYEQY
TRBV23-1,TRBJ2-4,AGSSGGSGNIQY
TRBV7-2,TRBJ1-5,ASSLTGGNQPQH